These 23 T cell receptor beta chains were sequenced from one sample in a study of cytomegalovirus exposure and HLA in healthy donors. A multiplex PCR was run with 60 Vbeta primers and 13 Jbeta primers. TCRdb keeps only in-frame clones here, not all; method: immunoSEQ multiplex PCR. The table records about 100,000 clones, around 80% of them present only once. The sequencing sample was made of PBMCs. All receptors come from a male donor in good health and CMV-seropositive.

The CDR3 sequence is CAWSVLQAGAAGELFF. CDR3 nucleotides: TGTGCCTGGAGTGTACTACAGGCAGGGGCGGCCGGGGAGCTGTTTTTT. The chain links TRBV30 to TRBJ2-2, with a possible D match to TRBD1 (6 bases). Trimming stripped 0 bases from V and 6 bases from J, with 17 bases between. Germline CDR1 and CDR2: GTSNPN and SVGIG (reference sequence). The CDR3 totals 16 residues.

The CDR3 DNA reads as TGTGCCAGCAGCGGGGGGCGGACTCGAACCTACGAGCAGTACTTC. This gives the protein CASSGGRTRTYEQYF. The chain joins TRBV6-1 to TRBJ2-7, with a possible D match to TRBD2 (7 bases). Germline CDR1 is MNHNS and CDR2 is SASEGT. The CDR3 consists of 15 residues. The V end lost 6 bases, the J end lost 2 bases, and 17 bases lay between the germline ends.

This chain connects TRBV11-1 to TRBJ2-6; no firm D call. CDR1 SGHAT and CDR2 FQDESV come from the germline V gene (reference sequence). Deletions cut 5 bases from V and 4 bases from J, with 6 bases between. The CDR3 is 13 amino acids. CDR3 DNA: TGTGCCAGCAGCGGTCGGGGGGCCAACGTCCTGACTTTC. Translation: CASSGRGANVLTF.

This chain links TRBV29-1 with TRBJ2-1; tentative D call: TRBD1 (5 bases). This CDR3 region has 12 residues. The germline V and J ends were trimmed by 7 bases and 5 bases, with 12 bases remaining between them. Germline lookup yields CDR1 SQVTM and CDR2 ANQGSEA. The CDR3 here is CSGTGMDNEQFF. The CDR3 nucleotides read TGCAGCGGAACAGGAATGGACAATGAGCAGTTCTTC.

This chain links TRBV6-5 with TRBJ1-4; D perhaps matches TRBD1 (6 bases). From germline, CDR1 is MNHEY and CDR2 SVGAGI. This CDR3 region has 14 residues. Trimming cost V 2 bases and J 6 bases, with 10 bases left between them. DNA of the CDR3: TGTGCCAGCAGTTACGGGGGCTCCTATGAAAAACTGTTTTTT. This encodes CASSYGGSYEKLFF.

The J gene is TRBJ2-3, the V gene TRBV4-1, with 9 bases aligning to TRBD2. The CDR3 extends over 17 amino acids. From germline, CDR1 is MGHRA and CDR2 YSYEKL. With V trimmed by 0 bases and J by 5 bases, 9 bases remained unmatched. The CDR3 region is CASSQERAGGGLDTQYF. DNA for the CDR3: TGCGCCAGCAGCCAAGAGAGAGCGGGGGGCGGGCTAGATACGCAGTATTTT.

The chain links TRBV5-1 to TRBJ1-1; 8 bases agree with TRBD1. With 2 bases clipped from V and 5 bases from J, the junction kept 11 bases outside the gene matches. The CDR3 has 16 amino acids. Looked up from germline, CDR1 is SGHRS and CDR2 is YFSETQ. The CDR3 DNA sequence: TGCGCCAGCAGCTTAGGGCAGGGGGCAGGTAGGACTGAAGCTTTCTTT. It translates to CASSLGQGAGRTEAFF.

This sequence joins TRBV7-8 and TRBJ2-1, with 7 bases lining up with TRBD2. The CDR3 totals 17 residues. CDR1 is SGHVS, CDR2 FQNEAQ, per germline. V trimming: 5 bases; J trimming: 2 bases; junction bases outside the gene matches: 12. CDR3 sequence (DNA): TGTGCCAGCAGCCCCCCCCCAGCGGGGTCGGCCTACAATGAGCAGTTCTTC. It yields the protein CASSPPPAGSAYNEQFF.

This clone was observed a handful of times. The chain recombines TRBV5-1 with TRBJ2-1; TRBD2 agrees at 10 bases. From germline, CDR1 is SGHRS and CDR2 YFSETQ. The CDR3 has 16 residues. V lost 0 bases, J lost 4 bases, and 4 bases stayed unmatched. Written as DNA, the CDR3 is TGCGCCAGCAGCTTGGGGGTAGCGGGGGGTTACAATGAGCAGTTCTTC. This encodes CASSLGVAGGYNEQFF.

V and J are TRBV15 and TRBJ1-4; a possible D gene is TRBD1 (5 bases). The CDR3 runs to 16 residues. V was trimmed by 0 bases and J by 6 bases, leaving 14 bases between them. The V gene's germline CDR1 is LNHNV and CDR2 YYDKDF (reference sequence). The DNA of the CDR3 is TGTGCCACCAGCAGAGATAAGGGCCAGGGATATGAAAAACTGTTTTTT. It encodes CATSRDKGQGYEKLFF. Full variable domain (missing parts from reference TRBV15 and TRBJ1-4): DAMVIQNPRYQVTQFGKPVTLSCSQTLNHNVMYWYQQKSSQAPKLLFHYYDKDFNNEADTPDNFQSRRPNTSFCFLDIRSPGLGDTAMYLCATSRDKGQGYEKLFFGSGTQLSVL.

This sequence joins TRBV5-6 and TRBJ1-1; D is uncertain. Trimming removed 0 bases at V and 1 base at J, with 4 bases between. This CDR3 is built from 13 residues. Germline V lookup: CDR1 SGHDT, CDR2 YYEEEE. Here the CDR3 reads CASSLEQNTEAFF. The CDR3 DNA reads TGTGCCAGCAGCTTGGAGCAGAACACTGAAGCTTTCTTT. Based on the CDR3 plus reference TRBV5-6 and TRBJ1-1, the full variable domain is DAGVTQSPTHLIKTRGQQVTLRCSPKSGHDTVSWYQQALGQGPQFIFQYYEEEERQRGNFPDRFSGHQFPNYSSELNVNALLLGDSALYLCASSLEQNTEAFFGQGTRLTVV.

This sequence joins TRBV25-1 and TRBJ2-2; no definite D call. The CDR3 is 17 residues long. Trimming took 3 bases from V and 0 from J, leaving 14 bases between them. Germline values: CDR1 MGHDK, CDR2 SYGVNS. The CDR3 spells CASSDTLFTPNTGELFF. CDR3 nucleotides: TGTGCCAGCAGTGATACCCTCTTTACTCCGAACACCGGGGAGCTGTTTTTT.

The chain is built from TRBV4-2 and TRBJ1-3; D is perhaps TRBD1 (6 bases). This CDR3 has 15 amino acids. CDR1 is LGHNA and CDR2 is YNFKEQ in the germline V gene. The V end was cut by 0 bases, the J end by 4 bases, with 10 bases between. CDR3 amino acids: CASSQEAGVGNTIYF. CDR3 sequence (DNA): TGTGCCAGCAGCCAAGAAGCAGGGGTAGGAAACACCATATATTTT.

The V gene is TRBV9, the J gene TRBJ1-1, with TRBD1 identical over 7 bases. CDR1 is SGDLS and CDR2 is YYNGEE in the germline V gene. CDR3 length: 14 amino acids. J lost 1 base, V lost 3 bases, and 3 bases had no gene match. The CDR3 DNA follows: TGTGCCAGCAGCGCCCCAGGGGGGAACACTGAAGCTTTCTTT. This sequence encodes CASSAPGGNTEAFF.

At least ten counts were recorded for this clone. The chain joins TRBV27 to TRBJ2-3, with D possibly matching TRBD1 (6 bases). V gave up 4 bases and J gave up 6 bases, with 11 bases separating them. The CDR3 is 13 amino acids. From germline, CDR1 is MNHEY and CDR2 SMNVEV (reference sequence). The CDR3 region is CASSSNRADTQYF. The CDR3 nucleotides read TGTGCCAGCAGTTCCAACAGGGCTGATACGCAGTATTTT.

The table lists this clone with a few counts. V and J are TRBV6-5 and TRBJ1-2; 8 bases map to TRBD1. The V and J ends lost 2 bases and 5 bases, in that order; junction bases with no gene match: 7. The CDR3 consists of 15 residues. Germline CDR1 MNHEY, CDR2 SVGAGI. CDR3 amino acids: CASSYIDRGSYGYTF. Written as DNA, the CDR3 is TGTGCCAGCAGTTACATCGACAGGGGTTCATATGGCTACACCTTC.

J is TRBJ2-1 and V is TRBV19; D gene uncertain. Germline CDR1 is LNHDA and CDR2 is SQIVND (reference sequence). The CDR3 contains 14 residues. Trimming pared 3 bases from V and 0 bases from J, leaving 6 bases between. In DNA, the CDR3 is TGTGCCAGTAGTATTGGTAGCTCCTACAATGAGCAGTTCTTC. Residues: CASSIGSSYNEQFF.

The gene calls are TRBV11-2 and TRBJ1-2, with D unclear. Between the trimmed V and J ends, which lost 1 base and 4 bases, there was a span of 13 bases. The CDR3 contains 15 residues. Germline V CDR1 and CDR2: SGHAT, FQNNGV. CDR3 DNA: TGTGCCAGCAGCTTAGCGATCCTGGGAGGCTATGGCTACACCTTC. Residues: CASSLAILGGYGYTF.

V gene TRBV6-5 combines with J gene TRBJ2-3; D not certain. Germline values: CDR1 MNHEY, CDR2 SVGAGI. Trimming pared 0 bases from V and 4 bases from J, leaving 11 bases between. This CDR3 has 15 amino acids. CDR3 in amino acids: CASSYSSSSPDTQYF. The DNA of the CDR3 is TGTGCCAGCAGTTACTCCTCTAGTTCCCCAGATACGCAGTATTTT.

The chain recombines TRBV27 with TRBJ2-6; D may be TRBD2 (5 bases). This CDR3 region has 14 residues. CDR1 and CDR2 from the germline V gene are MNHEY and SMNVEV (reference sequence). Between the trimmed V and J ends, which lost 6 bases and 2 bases, there was a span of 8 bases. The CDR3 here is CASRIGTGANVLTF. The CDR3, as DNA: TGTGCCAGCAGGATCGGGACTGGGGCCAACGTCCTGACTTTC.

This clone was seen more than once but under ten times. V usage is TRBV2 and J usage is TRBJ2-5, with TRBD2 as a possible D gene (5 bases). Germline lookup yields CDR1 SNHLY and CDR2 FYNNEI. V was clipped by 7 bases and J by 5 bases, with 11 bases between them. The CDR3 loop spans 12 amino acids. CDR3 amino acids: CASTGIGETQYF. Here the CDR3 DNA reads TGTGCCAGCACGGGGATTGGGGAGACCCAGTACTTC.

This chain links TRBV29-1 with TRBJ2-1, with TRBD2 matching 8 bases. Trimming cost V 5 bases and J 15 bases; bases outside gene matches: 12. Germline values: CDR1 SQVTM, CDR2 ANQGSEA. This CDR3 has 12 residues. As DNA, the CDR3 is TGCAGCGTTTGGGGCGGGGGGCCCTCGAGGTTCTTC. Protein sequence: CSVWGGGPSRFF.

Points on this clone: This sample includes further DNA sequences coding for the same CDR3. The chain uses TRBV5-1 and TRBJ2-2, with D maybe TRBD1 (6 bases). Per the germline V gene, CDR1 is SGHRS and CDR2 is YFSETQ. The V end lost 2 bases, the J end lost 0 bases, and 11 bases lay between the germline ends. The CDR3 has 16 amino acids. The CDR3 DNA sequence: TGCGCCAGCAGCTTCGCCGGGACACCGAACACCGGGGAGCTGTTTTTT. Translation gives CASSFAGTPNTGELFF. Full variable domain (missing parts from reference TRBV5-1 and TRBJ2-2): KAGVTQTPRYLIKTRGQQVTLSCSPISGHRSVSWYQQTPGQGLQFLFEYFSETQRNKGNFPGRFSGRQFSNSRSEMNVSTLELGDSALYLCASSFAGTPNTGELFFGEGSRLTVL.